These 5 T cell receptor beta chains originate from one sample sequenced in a study of T cell responses to AZD1222 COVID-19 vaccine. The repertoire was sequenced with immunoSEQ multiplex PCR; TCRdb's copy has only in-frame clones and lacks some. Among roughly 100,000 clones listed, roughly 86% were seen once. The sample was peripheral blood, taken 28 days after the second AZD1222 dose. These receptors originate from an adult who received the AZD1222 COVID-19 vaccine.

V usage is TRBV5-1 and J usage is TRBJ1-2; 7 bases align to TRBD1. Trimming at V came to 1 base and at J to 4 bases, leaving 7 bases not matched to a gene. Germline V gene data show CDR1 as SGHRS and CDR2 as YFSETQ. The CDR3 spans 15 residues. The CDR3 protein is CASSLSGQESYGYTF. The DNA of the CDR3 is TGCGCCAGCAGCTTGTCTGGACAGGAGAGCTATGGCTACACCTTC. Full variable domain (outside the CDR3, taken from reference TRBV5-1 and TRBJ1-2): KAGVTQTPRYLIKTRGQQVTLSCSPISGHRSVSWYQQTPGQGLQFLFEYFSETQRNKGNFPGRFSGRQFSNSRSEMNVSTLELGDSALYLCASSLSGQESYGYTFGSGTRLTVV.

This chain joins TRBV7-8 and TRBJ1-5; tentatively, D is TRBD1 (6 bases). In germline, CDR1 is SGHVS, CDR2 FQNEAQ. The CDR3 consists of 17 residues. Trimming removed 1 base at V and 0 bases at J, with 13 bases between. CDR3 region: CASSLGPGHYSNQPQHF. For the CDR3, the DNA is TGTGCCAGCAGCTTAGGACCGGGACACTATAGCAATCAGCCCCAGCATTTT.

The V call is TRBV27, the J call TRBJ1-1; 11 nucleotides agree with TRBD1. The CDR3 sequence is 15 residues long. Trimming at V came to 5 bases and at J to 7 bases, leaving 9 bases not matched to a gene. Germline V gene sequence: CDR1 MNHEY, CDR2 SMNVEV (reference sequence). The CDR3 spells CASSHKGQGAYEAFF. CDR3 nucleotides: TGTGCCAGCAGTCATAAAGGACAGGGGGCTTATGAAGCTTTCTTT.

The chain is built from TRBV19 and TRBJ2-7; D unclear. CDR3 length: 13 residues. The V gene lost 3 bases and the J gene lost 0 bases, with 6 bases spanning the gap. Germline assignment: CDR1 LNHDA and CDR2 SQIVND (reference sequence). CDR3 nucleotide sequence: TGTGCCAGTAGTATTTACTTCTCCTACGAGCAGTACTTC. As protein: CASSIYFSYEQYF.

The chain uses TRBV11-2 and TRBJ2-2; no reliable D call. Germline CDR1 and CDR2: SGHAT and FQNNGV. V lost 0 bases and J 6 bases, leaving 8 bases between the germline ends. The CDR3 extends over 14 amino acids. Written as DNA, the CDR3 is TGTGCCAGCAGCTTAGACCTAGTGTCCGGGGAGCTGTTTTTT. This sequence encodes CASSLDLVSGELFF.